The clone carrying this T cell receptor beta chain was recorded once. What it binds is not known. Method: immunoSEQ multiplex PCR; TCRdb's copy keeps in-frame clones and lacks some. The data contain approximately 9,700 clones, around 86% of them singletons. The time point denotes: 2014-2015 season, 7 days after vaccination. The data stem from a study of follicular helper T cells after annual influenza vaccination. Points from the study as a whole: Plasmablast frequency change correlated with clonality change in ICOS+CD38+ cTfh. Most later recoveries of Day 7 ICOS+CD38+ clones were ICOS-CD38- cTfh.

The sequenced sample was CXCR5- memory CD4+ T cells sorted from blood, obtained 7 days after influenza vaccination. This TCR came from an adult who received the influenza vaccine.

CDR3 in amino acids: CASSPGTSGSGNEQFF. DNA of the CDR3: TGCGCCAGCAGCCCAGGGACTAGCGGGAGCGGCAATGAGCAGTTCTTC. The chain is built from TRBV5-1 and TRBJ2-1; 14 bases agree with TRBD2. Germline-derived CDR1 and CDR2 are SGHRS and YFSETQ. This CDR3 comprises 16 residues. Unmatched junction bases numbered 6, after V lost 4 bases and J lost 6 bases.